This T cell receptor beta chain is drawn from a study of post-analysis software for immune sequencing data. This clonotype was observed a single time. Its antigen remains unknown. Every TCR beta cDNA library bore unique molecular identifiers. There were roughly 0.95 to 11 million T cells, and some 500,000 cDNA molecules came from them. Using its own MiXCR run on the PCR reads, TCRdb lists one record per CDR3 protein. Of about 800,000 distinct CDR3 sequences listed, 25% to 30% are singletons. General study findings and limits: Controls showed significantly higher normalized Chao1 diversity than did multiple sclerosis patients. In patients, TRBV5-6, TRBV5-1 and TRBV20-1 belonged to five TRBV segments found more frequently than in controls. Batch-matched samples strongly co-clustered by F measure.

CDR1 is SGHRS and CDR2 is YFSETQ in the germline V gene. The CDR3 spans 14 residues. Trimming removed 4 bases from V and 6 bases from J, with 13 bases in between. The source is a girl aged 5-17 years with multiple sclerosis. V usage is TRBV5-1 and J usage is TRBJ1-4; the D is unclear. Source material: blood. CDR3 sequence reads: CASSPSDGYEKLFF. CDR3 in DNA: TGCGCCAGCAGCCCATCCGACGGCTATGAAAAACTGTTTTTT.